This T cell receptor beta chain was identified during a study of OX40 agonist ivuxolimab in advanced cancers. The CDR3 has 14 amino acids. With 0 bases removed from V and 4 bases from J, the gap between germline ends came to 9 bases. Germline CDR1 SGHNT, CDR2 YYREEE (reference sequence). Findings and caveats of the study: At 0.1 to 3.0 mg/kg, clonal expansion of CD4+ and CD8+ blood T cells had occurred by week 6.

Regarding this clone: Antigen specificity is unknown.

Some clones are missing from TCRdb's copy, which holds only in-frame ones; the method was immunoSEQ multiplex PCR. This sample has about 49,000 clones, with roughly 80% found just once. This chain links TRBV5-4 with TRBJ2-3; D is uncertain. This clonotype was obtained from an adult with an advanced solid tumor such as melanoma, head and neck, liver or kidney cancer. The sample here was CD4+ or CD8+ T cells sorted from blood, taken in a trial of the OX40 agonist ivuxolimab. CDR3 in DNA: TGTGCCAGCAGCTTGGAAGCTAAAGCAGATACGCAGTATTTT. As protein: CASSLEAKADTQYF.